This T cell receptor (beta chain) was found in a study of CD4 T cells in relation to SARS-CoV-2 and coronaviruses. Study at large: Convalescent patients were fewer than ten males and a few females; two were Hispanic.

Germline values: CDR1 SGHNT, CDR2 YENEEA. This CDR3 has 17 residues. Trimming pared 0 bases from V and 3 bases from J, leaving 18 bases between. Naive and memory CD4+ T cells came from enriched cryopreserved PBMCs. Profiling relied on immunoSEQ multiplex PCR, and the TCRdb table lists in-frame clones only, not all of them. Seen here are about 11,000 clones, 87% observed once, and the top ten hold 2.2%. The sequenced material came from naive CD4+ T cells from PBMCs. Subset here: naive CD4+ T cells isolated by negative enrichment. The origin of this receptor is an adult with COVID-19. The chain carries TRBV11-3 and TRBJ2-7, with D perhaps being TRBD1 or TRBD2 (5 bases each). The CDR3 sequence: CASSLERWGDTGYEQYF. As DNA, the CDR3 is TGTGCCAGCAGCTTAGAAAGGTGGGGAGATACAGGCTACGAGCAGTACTTC.